The 20 T cell receptor beta chains presented below share a single source sample, sequenced in a study of T-cell reconstitution after alpha-beta-depleted transplantation in children. TCRbeta library preparation incorporated unique molecular identifiers. TCRdb ran MiXCR on the PCR reads and lists one entry per CDR3 protein. The sample has a few hundred thousand distinct CDR3 sequences; approximately 11% are singletons. Material: PBMCs from the stem cell graft donor, obtained from the stem cell graft. All receptors come from a human donor who donated a stem cell graft to a child with acute myeloid leukemia.

DNA for the CDR3: TGTGCCAGCAGTGAAAACGCGGACAGGGCAGACCTTCTGAGGGATGAGCAGTTCTTC. Amino acid sequence: CASSENADRADLLRDEQFF. This chain connects TRBV25-1 to TRBJ2-1; 8 bases are shared with TRBD1. Germline CDR1 reads MGHDK; CDR2 reads SYGVNS. This CDR3 spans 19 amino acids. V trimming: 2 bases; J trimming: 8 bases; junction bases outside the gene matches: 20.

This chain links TRBV7-8 with TRBJ1-3; 11 bases align to TRBD1. The CDR3 has 18 amino acids. V shed 3 bases and J 7 bases; nucleotides not matched to a gene: 14. Germline CDR1 reads SGHVS; CDR2 reads FQNEAQ. The DNA for the CDR3 is TGTGCCAGCAGCTTTGCCTCAGGGACAGGGGGAATGGCGAACACCATATATTTT. It specifies CASSFASGTGGMANTIYF.

This clonotype was seen ten or more times. The CDR3 spells CASSQGGSLGYTF. The CDR3 DNA follows: TGCGCCAGCAGCCAAGGGGGGTCCCTAGGCTACACCTTC. J is TRBJ1-2 and V is TRBV5-1; D might be TRBD1 (6 bases). The germline CDR1 and CDR2 sequences are SGHRS and YFSETQ. The CDR3 runs 13 residues. V was trimmed by 4 bases and J by 8 bases, leaving 15 bases between them.

This clonotype showed up just a few times. The chain employs TRBV12-3 or TRBV12-4 and TRBJ2-7; TRBD1 or TRBD2 may be the D gene (7 bases each). V was shortened by 3 bases and J by 3 bases, with 15 bases between the two germline ends. The CDR3 is 15 residues long. The chain's CDR3 is CASSLLQGGNYEQYF. CDR3 in DNA: TGTGCCAGCAGTTTGTTGCAGGGGGGGAACTACGAGCAGTACTTC.

This chain joins TRBV6-1 and TRBJ2-1, with 9 bases aligning to TRBD1. Trimming cost V 4 bases and J 12 bases; bases outside gene matches: 10. Germline values: CDR1 MNHNS, CDR2 SASEGT. The CDR3 consists of 14 residues. CDR3 loop: CASSAIQGAGGQFF. The CDR3 coding sequence is TGTGCCAGCAGTGCCATACAGGGGGCGGGTGGGCAGTTCTTC.

The table lists this clonotype with a few counts. The chain couples TRBV29-1 to TRBJ2-3; tentative D call: TRBD2 (6 bases). Germline V CDR1 and CDR2: SQVTM, ANQGSEA. Trimming pared 4 bases from V and 4 bases from J, leaving 12 bases between. The CDR3 contains 13 residues. The CDR3 DNA reads as TGCAGCGTTGTACGGGAGCTCCCAGATACGCAGTATTTT. Its protein is CSVVRELPDTQYF.

J is TRBJ2-7 and V is TRBV11-2, with a tentative D call TRBD2 (6 bases). The CDR3 runs 17 residues. V gave up 0 bases and J gave up 1 base, with 16 bases separating them. Germline assignment: CDR1 SGHAT and CDR2 FQNNGV. The CDR3 region is CASSLDYSGQLSYEQYV. The CDR3 bases are TGTGCCAGCAGCTTAGATTATAGCGGACAATTGTCCTACGAGCAGTACGTC.

This clonotype came up a few times. The chain recombines TRBV5-6 with TRBJ2-3; TRBD1 might be the D (5 bases). Germline assignment: CDR1 SGHDT and CDR2 YYEEEE. This CDR3 comprises 13 residues. V lost 3 bases and J lost 5, with 10 bases in between. In DNA, the CDR3 is TGTGCCAGCAGCTCTCTGGGGCGAGATACGCAGTATTTT. Its translation: CASSSLGRDTQYF.

This clonotype was seen a few times. The DNA of the CDR3 is TGTGCCAGCAGTAATACAGGGGGCCCCTATGGCTACACCTTC. Its translation: CASSNTGGPYGYTF. The V call is TRBV6-5, the J call TRBJ1-2; 9 nucleotides agree with TRBD1. The CDR3 loop spans 14 amino acids. J lost 4 bases, V lost 5 bases, and 5 bases had no gene match. Germline assignment: CDR1 MNHEY and CDR2 SVGAGI.

In its sample, this clonotype was seen a few times. V is TRBV6-4 and J is TRBJ2-2; unclear D gene. The germline CDR1 and CDR2 sequences are MRHNA and SNTAGT. The CDR3 runs to 14 residues. The V and J ends lost 0 bases and 1 base respectively, with 3 bases between them. As DNA, the CDR3 is TGTGCCAGCAGTGACTCTGTGAACACCGGGGAGCTGTTTTTT. Its translation is CASSDSVNTGELFF.

The table lists this clonotype with a few counts. The genes are TRBV5-1 and TRBJ2-3, with TRBD1 matching 7 bases. The CDR3 is made up of 16 amino acids. V dropped 0 bases and J dropped 0; count of bases not matched to a gene: 4. Per germline, CDR1 SGHRS and CDR2 YFSETQ. In nucleotides, the CDR3 is TGCGCCAGCAGCTTGGGGTCAGGGGGAAGCACAGATACGCAGTATTTT. Protein product: CASSLGSGGSTDTQYF.

This clonotype was found a few times. V usage is TRBV12-3 or TRBV12-4 and J usage is TRBJ2-7, with a tentative D call TRBD2 (5 bases). The V and J ends lost 6 bases and 4 bases respectively, with 22 bases between them. The CDR3 spans 16 residues. The CDR3 DNA is TGTGCCAGCAGCTTAAGAGTGGAGGACTCAAGTTACGAGCAGTACTTC. This codes for CASSLRVEDSSYEQYF.

There are many counts of this clonotype. The chain combines TRBV5-1 with TRBJ2-3, with a possible D match to TRBD2 (5 bases). Germline V gives CDR1 SGHRS, CDR2 YFSETQ. V lost 1 base and J lost 0, with 9 bases in between. There are 15 residues in the CDR3. The CDR3 DNA reads as TGCGCCAGCAGCTTGTTCCCGGGGAGCACAGATACGCAGTATTTT. This encodes CASSLFPGSTDTQYF.

This CDR3 is CASSFGQAPSTDTQYF. For the CDR3, the DNA is TGTGCCAGCAGCTTCGGCCAGGCCCCTAGCACAGATACGCAGTATTTT. The chain joins TRBV5-5 to TRBJ2-3, with D unclear. The CDR3 contains 16 residues. Per germline, CDR1 SGHKS and CDR2 YYEKEE (reference sequence). V gave up 2 bases and J gave up 0 bases, with 13 bases separating them.

This clonotype was seen a few times. V is TRBV20-1 and J is TRBJ1-4; 9 bases align to TRBD1. Trimming at V came to 5 bases and at J to 8 bases, leaving 6 bases not matched to a gene. The CDR3 is 13 amino acids. The V gene's germline CDR1 is DFQATT and CDR2 SNEGSKA (reference sequence). CDR3 protein: CSAGQGMGEKLFF. In nucleotides, the CDR3 is TGCAGTGCTGGACAGGGGATGGGGGAAAAACTGTTTTTT.

This clonotype has only a few counts. The rearrangement joins TRBV19 to TRBJ2-1; D may be TRBD1 or TRBD2 (5 bases each). CDR3 length equals 15 residues. Germline V lookup: CDR1 LNHDA, CDR2 SQIVND (reference sequence). Trimming shortened V by 5 bases and J by 0 bases, and 11 bases separated the two germline ends. CDR3: CASSSRGGSYNEQFF. The CDR3 bases are TGTGCCAGTAGTTCCCGTGGGGGCTCCTACAATGAGCAGTTCTTC.

The rearrangement uses TRBV10-3 and TRBJ2-3; D gene uncertain. Looked up from germline, CDR1 is ENHRY and CDR2 is SYGVKD. The ends were cut back, 3 bases at V and 5 bases at J, with 9 bases in the middle. The CDR3 is made up of 13 amino acids. The CDR3 loop is CAISEVDGDTQYF. The CDR3 DNA reads TGTGCCATCAGTGAAGTGGACGGAGATACGCAGTATTTT.

This chain links TRBV12-5 with TRBJ2-2; 11 bases map to TRBD2. J gave up 4 bases and V 5 bases, and 9 bases lay outside the gene matches. Germline-derived CDR1 and CDR2 are LGHNT and FRNRAP. The CDR3 sequence is 17 residues long. Written as DNA, the CDR3 is TGTGCTAGTGGTAACGGACTAGCGGGCGGTGGCACCGGGGAGCTGTTTTTT. Its translation: CASGNGLAGGGTGELFF.

The rearrangement uses TRBV29-1 and TRBJ2-1, with 9 bases aligning to TRBD2. Germline V gene lookup returns CDR1 SQVTM and CDR2 ANQGSEA. V shed 3 bases and J 4 bases; nucleotides not matched to a gene: 10. The CDR3 sequence is 16 residues long. The CDR3 nucleotides are TGCAGCGTTGAGAGAACCGGGACTAGCAGTTACAATGAGCAGTTCTTC. Its translation is CSVERTGTSSYNEQFF.

The chain combines TRBV9 with TRBJ2-2, with 8 bases matching TRBD1. CDR1 and CDR2 from the germline V gene are SGDLS and YYNGEE. V shed 1 base and J 4 bases; nucleotides not matched to a gene: 9. The CDR3 covers 17 residues. CDR3: CASSVMETGALTGELFF. CDR3 coding DNA: TGTGCCAGCAGCGTAATGGAGACAGGGGCCCTCACCGGGGAGCTGTTTTTT.